The 17 T cell receptor beta chains listed next were all sequenced from one sample in a study of blood T cell repertoires in COVID-19. Generated by immunoSEQ multiplex PCR, the TCRdb table keeps only in-frame clones and is missing some. The data show 200,000 to 250,000 clones, around 86% seen once. The sample consisted of peripheral blood. Receptor source: a woman over 75 with COVID-19, enrolled during active disease.

This clone was recorded a few times. V is TRBV6-6 and J is TRBJ2-1; 13 bases agree with TRBD2. J gave up 9 bases and V 4 bases, and 6 bases lay outside the gene matches. CDR3 length equals 15 residues. Germline CDR1 and CDR2: MNHNY and SVGAGI (reference sequence). CDR3: CASSLLAGGGGEQFF. The DNA for the CDR3 is TGTGCCAGCAGTTTACTAGCGGGAGGGGGGGGTGAGCAGTTCTTC.

Only one count was recorded for this clone. The chain employs TRBV6-5 and TRBJ2-1, with D tentatively TRBD2 (6 bases). Germline CDR1 is MNHEY and CDR2 is SVGAGI. The CDR3 totals 15 residues. The ends were cut back, 6 bases at V and 2 bases at J, with 14 bases in the middle. CDR3 DNA: TGTGCCAGCAGCTCCGGGACTTCCACCTACAATGAGCAGTTCTTC. Encoded protein: CASSSGTSTYNEQFF.

This chain links TRBV25-1 with TRBJ1-3, with TRBD1 identical over 7 bases. The germline CDR1 and CDR2 sequences are MGHDK and SYGVNS. Trimming took 6 bases from V and 10 from J; bases not matched to a gene: 12. The CDR3 consists of 14 residues. The CDR3 region has the DNA TGTGCCAGCAGGAGAGACAGGGCCCTCCAAACCATATATTTT. Amino acid sequence: CASRRDRALQTIYF.

This clone was picked up one time. The chain couples TRBV27 to TRBJ2-3; D is unresolved. The germline CDR1 and CDR2 sequences are MNHEY and SMNVEV (reference sequence). Trimming left V 3 bases short and J 1 base short, with 8 bases between. CDR3 length equals 14 residues. The DNA for the CDR3 is TGTGCCAGCAGTTTTGGCCGTGGCACAGATACGCAGTATTTT. Protein sequence: CASSFGRGTDTQYF.

V usage is TRBV27 and J usage is TRBJ2-7; possible D gene TRBD1, 6 bases. Germline lookup yields CDR1 MNHEY and CDR2 SMNVEV (reference sequence). V was pared by 5 bases and J by 2 bases, with 13 bases between. The CDR3 has 14 residues. CDR3 sequence (DNA): TGTGCCAGCAGTCGCCAGGGGTACACCTACGAGCAGTACTTC. Amino acid sequence: CASSRQGYTYEQYF.

The genes are TRBV19 and TRBJ1-1; D perhaps matches TRBD1 (5 bases). Germline CDR1 LNHDA, CDR2 SQIVND (reference sequence). CDR3 length equals 13 residues. V lost 5 bases and J 4 bases, leaving 11 bases between the germline ends. The CDR3 DNA reads TGTGCCAGTAGTCAGGGAACGGGCACTGAAGCTTTCTTT. Its translation: CASSQGTGTEAFF.

This chain connects TRBV2 to TRBJ1-2; D is unresolved. This CDR3 comprises 14 residues. With 5 bases removed from V and 0 bases from J, the gap between germline ends came to 10 bases. Germline values: CDR1 SNHLY, CDR2 FYNNEI. The CDR3 reads CASSLTETNYGYTF. The CDR3 region has the DNA TGTGCCAGCAGTCTTACAGAGACTAACTATGGCTACACCTTC.

J is TRBJ1-2 and V is TRBV27; 8 positions match TRBD1. The germline gives CDR1 MNHEY, CDR2 SMNVEV (reference sequence). Trimming cost V 6 bases and J 5 bases; bases outside gene matches: 8. The CDR3 runs to 14 residues. The CDR3, as DNA: TGTGCCAGCAGACCAACCGGGACAGGATATGGCTACACCTTC. Its translation is CASRPTGTGYGYTF.

The V call is TRBV5-1, the J call TRBJ2-6; 7 nucleotides line up with TRBD1. This CDR3 has 18 amino acids. CDR1 is SGHRS and CDR2 is YFSETQ in the germline V gene. Trimming removed 0 bases from V and 0 bases from J; junction bases left unmatched: 6. The CDR3 DNA is TGCGCCAGCAGCTTGGTCGGGGACAGTTACTCTGGGGCCAACGTCCTGACTTTC. Amino acids: CASSLVGDSYSGANVLTF.

The V and J genes are TRBV29-1 and TRBJ2-5; 7 nucleotides line up with TRBD1. The CDR3 is 12 amino acids. From germline, CDR1 is SQVTM and CDR2 ANQGSEA. V shed 7 bases and J 5 bases; nucleotides not matched to a gene: 7. CDR3 in amino acids: CSALTGTETQYF. The CDR3 DNA sequence: TGCAGCGCATTGACAGGGACGGAGACCCAGTACTTC. Variable domain in full (rest from reference TRBV29-1 and TRBJ2-5): SAVISQKPSRDICQRGTSLTIQCQVDSQVTMMFWYRQQPGQSLTLIATANQGSEATYESGFVIDKFPISRPNLTFSTLTVSNMSPEDSSIYLCSALTGTETQYFGPGTRLLVL.

J is TRBJ2-5 and V is TRBV19; D is possibly TRBD2 (5 bases). This CDR3 is built from 13 residues. CDR1 and CDR2 from the germline V gene are LNHDA and SQIVND (reference sequence). V was pared by 7 bases and J by 0 bases, with 9 bases between. The CDR3 nucleotides read TGTGCCAGTACCGCGGGCCACCAAGAGACCCAGTACTTC. As protein: CASTAGHQETQYF.

CDR3 sequence reads: CASSRGQERGNIQYF. CDR3 DNA: TGTGCCAGTAGTAGGGGGCAGGAGAGGGGAAACATTCAGTACTTC. This sequence joins TRBV19 and TRBJ2-4, with D tentatively TRBD1 (6 bases). Between the trimmed V and J ends, which lost 4 bases and 6 bases, there was a span of 16 bases. CDR1 is LNHDA, CDR2 SQIVND, per germline (reference sequence). The CDR3 runs 15 residues.

This clone was detected only a few times. The genes are TRBV30 and TRBJ1-5; 10 nucleotides align to TRBD1. CDR3 length equals 16 residues. Germline CDR1 reads GTSNPN; CDR2 reads SVGIG (reference sequence). With 0 bases clipped from V and 7 bases from J, the junction kept 9 bases outside the gene matches. CDR3 amino acids: CAWSVMDRGFGQPQHF. CDR3 coding DNA: TGTGCCTGGAGTGTGATGGACAGGGGGTTCGGGCAGCCCCAGCATTTT.

The J gene is TRBJ2-3, the V gene TRBV5-4; 8 nucleotides match TRBD1. The CDR3 has 13 residues. V lost 8 bases and J lost 0; bases outside the gene matches: 2. Germline V gives CDR1 SGHNT, CDR2 YYREEE (reference sequence). CDR3 in amino acids: CASRTGSTDTQYF. DNA for the CDR3: TGTGCCAGTAGGACAGGGAGCACAGATACGCAGTATTTT.

V is TRBV11-2 and J is TRBJ2-7, with 10 bases fitting TRBD2. CDR1 and CDR2 from the germline V gene are SGHAT and FQNNGV. With 5 bases clipped from V and 3 bases from J, the junction kept 7 bases outside the gene matches. The CDR3 contains 15 residues. The CDR3: CASSRPRTSGYEQYF. Written as DNA, the CDR3 is TGTGCCAGCAGCCGGCCGCGGACTAGCGGCTACGAGCAGTACTTC.

This chain links TRBV5-1 with TRBJ1-1, with a tentative D call TRBD1 (5 bases). The CDR3 sequence is 15 residues long. Trimming pared 5 bases from V and 2 bases from J, leaving 16 bases between. Germline CDR1 reads SGHRS; CDR2 reads YFSETQ. CDR3: CASRPGGGGNTEAFF. As DNA, the CDR3 is TGCGCCAGCAGACCGGGCGGGGGAGGTAACACTGAAGCTTTCTTT.

V usage is TRBV5-1 and J usage is TRBJ1-1; tentatively, D is TRBD1 (5 bases). CDR1 SGHRS and CDR2 YFSETQ come from the germline V gene. The CDR3 loop spans 14 amino acids. V gave up 4 bases and J gave up 5 bases, with 15 bases separating them. DNA for the CDR3: TGCGCCAGCAGCCTCCAACCTACAGGAACTGAAGCTTTCTTT. Translating it yields CASSLQPTGTEAFF.